This T cell receptor (beta chain) was profiled in a study of CD4 T cells in relation to SARS-CoV-2 and coronaviruses. About the research overall: The negative reference was HIV-1 Nef peptide pool or peptide-free culture.

With regard to this clone: Its antigen remains unknown.

Method: immunoSEQ multiplex PCR; TCRdb's copy keeps in-frame clones and lacks some. The sample lists about 22,000 clones, around 68% occurring once. V gave up 7 bases and J gave up 1 base, with 13 bases separating them. The length of the CDR3 is 14 residues. From germline, CDR1 is SQVTM and CDR2 ANQGSEA. Study findings and constraints: Compared with monoreactive clones, crossreactive clones showed significantly weaker SARS-CoV-2 expansion.

The unexposed donors gave CD4+ T cells in about 2011-2019, prior to COVID-19. Isolation of CD4+ T cells took place after about 10 days in culture. The sample was CD4+ T cells from PBMCs, cultured in vitro. V usage is TRBV29-1 and J usage is TRBJ2-2; TRBD1 is a possible D gene (6 bases). The clonotype comes from a human donor in good health. The CDR3 coding sequence is TGCAGCGCAGGGGAGAACGTGAACACCGGGGAGCTGTTTTTT. It specifies CSAGENVNTGELFF.